This is a list of T cell receptor beta chains from one sample in a study of vaccination and CD4 T cells after COVID-19. A single record per CDR3 protein comes from TCRdb applying MiXCR to the PCR reads. The sample has 15,000 to 20,000 distinct CDR3 sequences; 50% to 60% are singletons. Their target antigens are unknown. The sample was CD4+ T cells from blood, cultured in vitro. These receptors were taken from a human donor who had recovered from COVID-19. The CDR3 runs from the conserved cysteine through the conserved F or W. The D gene is left open where the match is weak. A clone size is listed for some rows: how often the clone was seen (once, few, many), or a class if it is expanded.

TRBV7-9	-	TRBJ1-1	-	TGTGCCAGCAGCCCCCCCCAGGGACCCAGTGGGGCTGAAGCTTTCTTT	CASSPPQGPSGAEAFF
TRBV28	few	TRBJ1-5	-	TGTGCCAGCCAAAGGCGCAATCAGCCCCAGCATTTT	CASQRRNQPQHF
TRBV27	-	TRBJ2-2	-	TGTGCCAGCAGCCACGGGAACACCGGGGAGCTGTTTTTT	CASSHGNTGELFF
TRBV6-4	few	TRBJ1-5	TRBD1	TGTGCCAGCAGTGAGTCAGGGGGCGCTCAGCCCCAGCATTTT	CASSESGGAQPQHF
TRBV6-5	-	TRBJ1-2	-	TGTGCCAGCAGTTACTCGAGCAGAAACTATGGCTACACCTTC	CASSYSSRNYGYTF
TRBV15	few	TRBJ2-1	TRBD2	TGTGCCACCAGCAGAAGACCGGGACTAGCGGGAGGTTACAATGAGCAGTTCTTC	CATSRRPGLAGGYNEQFF
TRBV20-1	-	TRBJ1-5	TRBD1	TGCAGTGCTGGGACCGGGACAGGGGGCGTTCAGCCCCAGCATTTT	CSAGTGTGGVQPQHF
TRBV20-1	-	TRBJ1-1	-	TGCAGTGCTAGGTCGGGTTCGACTGAAGCTTTCTTT	CSARSGSTEAFF
TRBV5-1	-	TRBJ2-7	TRBD2	TGCGCCAGCAGCCTCCCTGCGGGAGAAATGTACGAGCAGTACTTC	CASSLPAGEMYEQYF
TRBV24-1	few	TRBJ2-2	-	TGTGCCACCAGTGATTTGCAAGGCACCGGGGAGCTGTTTTTT	CATSDLQGTGELFF
TRBV5-1	-	TRBJ1-1	-	TGCGCCAGCAGCTTAGGGACGGAGACTGAAGCTTTCTTT	CASSLGTETEAFF
TRBV15	-	TRBJ1-2	-	TGTGCCACCAGCGGTGATACACAGGGACCCATTAACTATGGCTACACCTTC	CATSGDTQGPINYGYTF
TRBV6-1	-	TRBJ1-6	-	TGTGCCAGCAGTCAGGGAGGGGTGAGGAATAATTCACCCCTCCACTTT	CASSQGGVRNNSPLHF
TRBV7-2	-	TRBJ2-3	TRBD2	TGTGCCAGCAGCGGGAGGGCTGGAGGAGATACGCAGTATTTT	CASSGRAGGDTQYF
TRBV15	-	TRBJ1-4	-	TGTGCCACCAGGGCAGGCCTCCCTAATGAAAAACTGTTTTTT	CATRAGLPNEKLFF
TRBV6-1	few	TRBJ2-5	TRBD1	TGTGCCAGCAGCCTGGGACAGGGGGCAGGAGAGACCCAGTACTTC	CASSLGQGAGETQYF
TRBV20-1	-	TRBJ2-4	TRBD2	TGCAGTGCCCCCCGTGATAGCGGGATCAAAAACATTCAGTACTTC	CSAPRDSGIKNIQYF
TRBV28	-	TRBJ1-4	-	TGTGCCAGCAGTTTGGCGACGGCCGAAAAACTGTTTTTT	CASSLATAEKLFF
TRBV21-1	-	TRBJ1-3	-	TGTGCCAGCAGCAAAGTAAGTGCTGGAAACACCATATATTTT	CASSKVSAGNTIYF
TRBV20-1	once	TRBJ2-7	-	TGCAGTGCTAGAGACCCACGAAACTACGAGCAGTACTTC	CSARDPRNYEQYF
TRBV19	-	TRBJ1-2	TRBD1	TGTGCCAGCCTCCGGGACAGGGGTCCCTATGGCTACACCTTC	CASLRDRGPYGYTF
TRBV2	-	TRBJ1-4	-	TGTGCCAGCAGGATAACAGGGTTCGGGCTGTTTTTT	CASRITGFGLFF
TRBV20-1	-	TRBJ2-7	-	TGCAGTGCTAGTGGTGGCGACGAGCAGTACTTC	CSASGGDEQYF
TRBV28	medium-sized	TRBJ1-6	-	TGTGCCAGCAGAGATTCGGAGAATTCACCCCTCCACTTT	CASRDSENSPLHF
TRBV7-9	-	TRBJ2-1	TRBD2	TGTGCCAGCAGCTTAAGTACTAGCGGGGATGCTTACAATGAGCAGTTCTTC	CASSLSTSGDAYNEQFF
TRBV18	-	TRBJ2-3	TRBD2	TGTGCCAGCTCACCTTCGGGACTAGCGGGAGGAGATACGCAGTATTTT	CASSPSGLAGGDTQYF
TRBV20-1	few	TRBJ1-6	-	TGCAGTACACGGGGCAGGGAGGATTCACCCCTCCACTTT	CSTRGREDSPLHF
TRBV20-1	-	TRBJ2-2	-	TGCAGTGCCCGGCGCCGGGGGAACACCGGGGAGCTGTTTTTT	CSARRRGNTGELFF
TRBV7-2	-	TRBJ1-2	-	TGTGCCAGCAGCTTAGCGGGAGGGGGGGTTCAGTCTGGCTACACCTTC	CASSLAGGGVQSGYTF
TRBV21-1	few	TRBJ2-2	-	TGTGCCAGCATCCCGATGGAGCTGTTTTTT	CASIPMELFF
TRBV11-2	-	TRBJ1-1	TRBD1	TGTGCCAGCAGCTCCGGCCGGACAGGGTTAAAAGGTGAAGCTTTCTTT	CASSSGRTGLKGEAFF
TRBV6-1	-	TRBJ1-1	-	TGTGCCAGCCAGCTTTTGAACACTGAAGCTTTCTTT	CASQLLNTEAFF
TRBV30	-	TRBJ1-6	-	TGTGCCTGTGGGGGGCATTCGAATTCACCCCTCCACTTT	CACGGHSNSPLHF
TRBV11-3	-	TRBJ1-6	-	TGTGCCAGCAGCTTTAGCGGGCTGGATAATTCACCCCTCCACTTT	CASSFSGLDNSPLHF
TRBV30	-	TRBJ1-2	TRBD1	TGTGCCTGGAGTCCGAGGACAGGTGCAGGCTACACCTTC	CAWSPRTGAGYTF
TRBV19	-	TRBJ1-1	-	TGTGCCAGTAGTTGGACACCAAGGGGGGACACTGAAGCTTTCTTT	CASSWTPRGDTEAFF
TRBV20-1	few	TRBJ1-5	-	TGCAGTGCTACTAAACCCCACAATCAGCCCCAGCATTTT	CSATKPHNQPQHF
TRBV20-1	medium-sized	TRBJ1-2	TRBD1	TGCAGTGCTAGCCGAACGACAGGGAACTATGGCTACACCTTC	CSASRTTGNYGYTF
TRBV29-1	-	TRBJ1-5	-	TGCAGCGTTAGGGGCGGAGGTGGCAATCAGCCCCAGCATTTT	CSVRGGGGNQPQHF
TRBV12-3/TRBV12-4	-	TRBJ2-7	TRBD1	TGTGCCAGCAGACGACAGGGGGAAGCCTACGAGCAGTACTTC	CASRRQGEAYEQYF
TRBV2	-	TRBJ1-2	-	TGTGCCAGCAGGTGGGGGGGGATGCAGAGTGGCTACACCTTC	CASRWGGMQSGYTF
TRBV25-1	few	TRBJ1-1	TRBD1	TGTGCCAGCAGTGCACAGGGGGCGGGGAACACTGAAGCTTTCTTT	CASSAQGAGNTEAFF
TRBV5-1	-	TRBJ2-7	-	TGCGCCAGCAGCCCGCGAGGGGGGGTCTCCTACGAGCAGTACTTC	CASSPRGGVSYEQYF
TRBV5-4	-	TRBJ2-5	-	TGTGCCAGCAGCTTGGGGAGCGGTAGTCAAGAGACCCAGTACTTC	CASSLGSGSQETQYF
TRBV5-1	-	TRBJ2-7	TRBD1	TGCGCCAGCAGCCCCCTACCGACAGGGTTCAACGAGCAGTACTTC	CASSPLPTGFNEQYF
TRBV20-1	once	TRBJ2-2	-	TGCAGTGCTAGGGGTTTGAAGGGAACCGGGGAGCTGTTTTTT	CSARGLKGTGELFF
TRBV7-9	few	TRBJ2-7	TRBD1	TGTGCCAGCAGCATCTACCGGGACAGAATATACGAGCAGTACTTC	CASSIYRDRIYEQYF
TRBV27	-	TRBJ2-3	-	TGTGCCAGCAGTTTACAGGGTGCAGATACGCAGTATTTT	CASSLQGADTQYF
TRBV7-2	few	TRBJ2-5	-	TGTGCCAGCAGCCGGCGGACGCCCCATCAGACCCAGTACTTC	CASSRRTPHQTQYF
TRBV20-1	-	TRBJ1-1	-	TGCAGTGCTAAGCAGTACACTGAAGCTTTCTTT	CSAKQYTEAFF
TRBV18	-	TRBJ1-2	-	TGTGCCAGCTCACCACCTGGGGGCCTGGGACGGAACTATGGCTACACCTTC	CASSPPGGLGRNYGYTF
TRBV19	-	TRBJ1-3	-	TGTGCCAGTACGAAGGGGGGCTCTGGAAACACCATATATTTT	CASTKGGSGNTIYF
TRBV6-2/TRBV6-3	-	TRBJ2-2	-	TGTGCCAGCAGCTTCCCACATAGCGCCGGGGAGCTGTTTTTT	CASSFPHSAGELFF
TRBV11-3	-	TRBJ1-6	-	TGTGCCAGCAGCTTAAAGATACAGCCCCCCCATAATTCACCCCTCCACTTT	CASSLKIQPPHNSPLHF
TRBV19	-	TRBJ1-2	-	TGTGCCAGTAGTCGTAGAAACTATGGCTACACCTTC	CASSRRNYGYTF
TRBV10-1	once	TRBJ2-7	-	TGCGCCAGCAGTGAGGGGTCAAGTGGAACCTACGAGCAGTACTTC	CASSEGSSGTYEQYF
TRBV15	-	TRBJ2-5	-	TGTGCCACCAGCAGAGCCATTGGGGGGCGCGGGGAGACCCAGTACTTC	CATSRAIGGRGETQYF
TRBV15	-	TRBJ1-5	-	TGTGCCACCAGCAGAGACCCCCGACAGACCGGTTTCAATCAGCCCCAGCATTTT	CATSRDPRQTGFNQPQHF